This entry lists 29 T cell receptor beta chains sequenced from one sample in a study of T cells in Graves' hyperthyroidism and ophthalmopathy. TCR beta CDR3 regions were amplified from RNA transcripts. Using the HTBI primer set, a first-round RT-PCR was run on the TCR CDR3. TCRdb recomputed calls from the multiplex PCR reads with MiXCR, one row per CDR3 protein. The data contain more than 150,000 distinct CDR3 sequences, over 15% of them singletons. Sequenced: blood. These receptors came from a woman in her forties or fifties with Graves' hyperthyroidism.

Ten or more counts support this clonotype. The chain recombines TRBV6-1 with TRBJ2-3, with D perhaps TRBD2 (6 bases). The CDR3 runs 15 residues. Germline CDR1 and CDR2: MNHNS and SASEGT. Trimming took off 1 base at V and 1 base at J, with 9 bases between the two ends. CDR3 protein: CASSEEIAGTDTQYF. Written as DNA, the CDR3 is TGTGCCAGCAGTGAAGAAATAGCGGGCACAGATACGCAGTATTTT.

The sample holds many counts of this clonotype. V is TRBV2 and J is TRBJ1-1; no reliable D call. The CDR3 has 14 amino acids. CDR1 and CDR2 from the germline V gene are SNHLY and FYNNEI. V lost 8 bases, J lost 1 base, and 14 bases lay in between. This CDR3 reads CASRPEESNTEAFF. In DNA, the CDR3 is TGTGCCAGCCGACCCGAGGAATCGAACACTGAAGCTTTCTTT.

This clonotype was seen ten or more times. V and J are TRBV12-3 or TRBV12-4 and TRBJ1-1, with D perhaps TRBD1 (5 bases). Trimming cost V 5 bases and J 0 bases, with 13 bases left between them. This CDR3 region has 15 residues. CDR3 residues: CASSPGGALNTEAFF. The CDR3 region has the DNA TGTGCCAGCAGTCCGGGAGGGGCACTGAACACTGAAGCTTTCTTT.

In this sample, this clonotype turned up many times. The J gene is TRBJ1-2, the V gene TRBV12-5, with a weak D call TRBD1 (5 bases). CDR1 and CDR2 (germline): LGHNT, FRNRAP. With 5 bases removed from V and 6 bases from J, the gap between germline ends came to 16 bases. CDR3 size: 14 residues. This chain's CDR3 is CASGTDTRWDGYTF. For the CDR3, the DNA is TGTGCTAGTGGTACGGACACGAGGTGGGATGGCTACACCTTC.

This clonotype was detected ten times or more. V and J are TRBV5-1 and TRBJ1-1; weak D call: TRBD1 (5 bases). Trimming left V 3 bases short and J 4 bases short, with 16 bases between. Germline CDR1 SGHRS, CDR2 YFSETQ. CDR3 length: 15 amino acids. CDR3 in DNA: TGCGCCAGCAGCTCGGGGGACCACATAAGCACTGAAGCTTTCTTT. It translates to CASSSGDHISTEAFF.

About this clonotype: It may be a read error: a sequence one base away is much more abundant. The chain is built from TRBV5-8 and TRBJ2-2; D gene unclear. The V and J ends lost 4 bases and 7 bases respectively, with 5 bases between them. The CDR3 has 11 residues. Germline CDR1 SGHTS, CDR2 YDEGEE. The CDR3 here is CASSPSGELFF. CDR3 bases: TGTGCCAGCAGCCCTAGCGGGGAGCTGTTTTTT.

The sample holds one count of this clonotype. This chain uses TRBV6-1 with TRBJ2-2, with 7 positions matching TRBD2. This CDR3 is built from 12 residues. The germline CDR1 and CDR2 sequences are MNHNS and SASEGT. V was clipped by 7 bases and J by 8 bases; unmatched bases: 4. CDR3 sequence: CASTEAGGELFF. Here the CDR3 DNA reads TGTGCCAGCACCGAAGCGGGGGGGGAGCTGTTTTTT.

This clonotype appeared many times. The chain is built from TRBV7-9 and TRBJ1-2, with D possibly TRBD1 on 6 matching bases. Germline V CDR1 and CDR2: SEHNR, FQNEAQ (reference sequence). The CDR3 covers 15 residues. The germline V and J ends were trimmed by 5 bases and 6 bases, with 19 bases remaining between them. The CDR3 DNA is TGTGCCAGCAGCCCCCTGGGGAGAGGGACAAATGGCTACACCTTC. Its protein is CASSPLGRGTNGYTF. The full variable domain, its missing parts supplied by reference TRBV7-9 and TRBJ1-2, is DTGVSQNPRHKITKRGQNVTFRCDPISEHNRLYWYRQTLGQGPEFLTYFQNEAQLEKSRLLSDRFSAERPKGSFSTLEIQRTEQGDSAMYLCASSPLGRGTNGYTFGSGTRLTVV.

This clonotype has a count of ten or more. This chain connects TRBV27 to TRBJ2-7; D gene ambiguous. V lost 2 bases to trimming and J lost 4 bases, with 15 bases between them. Germline CDR1 reads MNHEY; CDR2 reads SMNVEV (reference sequence). The CDR3 loop spans 15 amino acids. The DNA for the CDR3 is TGTGCCAGCAGTTTAACCCCAACCAGCTTATACGAGCAGTACTTC. Amino acids: CASSLTPTSLYEQYF.

This clonotype was observed a few times. The chain carries TRBV6-6 and TRBJ2-7, with D tentatively TRBD2 (5 bases). Trimming took off 2 bases at V and 3 bases at J, with 11 bases between the two ends. CDR1 is MNHNY, CDR2 SVGAGI, per germline (reference sequence). The length of the CDR3 is 14 residues. CDR3 amino acids: CASSYGSLFYEQYF. The CDR3 DNA reads TGTGCCAGCAGTTACGGGAGTCTCTTCTACGAGCAGTACTTC.

This clonotype was observed many times. The rearrangement joins TRBV3-1 to TRBJ1-1; D is ambiguous. V lost 7 bases and J 2 bases, leaving 14 bases between the germline ends. The CDR3 runs to 14 residues. Germline assignment: CDR1 LGHDT and CDR2 YNNKEL (reference sequence). The CDR3 coding sequence is TGTGCCAGCACCATGGGCAGCCTTAACACTGAAGCTTTCTTT. It codes for CASTMGSLNTEAFF.

This clonotype was seen many times. The chain has TRBV11-1 and TRBJ2-3, with TRBD2 matching 8 bases. V was pared by 4 bases and J by 0 bases, with 9 bases of the junction left unmatched. The germline gives CDR1 SGHAT, CDR2 FQDESV (reference sequence). This CDR3 is built from 17 residues. The DNA of the CDR3 is TGTGCCAGCAGCTCGAAACGGGGGGGTTATAGCACAGATACGCAGTATTTT. This sequence encodes CASSSKRGGYSTDTQYF.

The table lists this clonotype with many counts. The chain has TRBV5-6 and TRBJ2-3; the D gene is possibly TRBD2 (5 bases). There are 12 residues in the CDR3. V lost 4 bases to trimming and J lost 3 bases, with 6 bases between them. CDR1 SGHDT and CDR2 YYEEEE come from the germline V gene. CDR3 nucleotide sequence: TGTGCCAGCAGCCGGGGAACAGATACGCAGTATTTT. Translation: CASSRGTDTQYF.

This clonotype was counted ten times or more. The rearrangement uses TRBV6-1 and TRBJ1-2; 8 nucleotides agree with TRBD1. Trimming took 6 bases from V and 6 from J; bases not matched to a gene: 9. Germline V lookup: CDR1 MNHNS, CDR2 SASEGT. This CDR3 comprises 14 residues. CDR3 nucleotide sequence: TGTGCCAGCAGACCATTCGGACAGGGAAATGGCTACACCTTC. Its protein is CASRPFGQGNGYTF.

At least ten counts were recorded for this clonotype. The rearrangement links TRBV7-3 to TRBJ2-7, with 7 nucleotides matching TRBD1. With 5 bases clipped from V and 7 bases from J, the junction kept 8 bases outside the gene matches. Germline values: CDR1 SGHTA, CDR2 FQGTGA. The CDR3 sequence is 13 residues long. This chain's CDR3 is CASSPRQGREQYF. The CDR3 bases are TGTGCCAGCAGCCCCCGACAGGGAAGGGAGCAGTACTTC.

V usage is TRBV4-3 and J usage is TRBJ1-1; D is unclear. CDR1 LGHNA and CDR2 YSLEER come from the germline V gene. With 3 bases removed from V and 0 bases from J, the gap between germline ends came to 11 bases. The CDR3 has 15 amino acids. CDR3 region: CASSHGGLLNTEAFF. CDR3 bases: TGCGCCAGCAGCCACGGAGGGCTTTTGAACACTGAAGCTTTCTTT.

This clonotype was recorded at least ten times. The chain couples TRBV20-1 to TRBJ2-7; perhaps D is TRBD1 or TRBD2 (5 bases each). The CDR3 covers 18 residues. Trimming took 5 bases from V and 6 from J, leaving 32 bases between them. Germline V gene data show CDR1 as DFQATT and CDR2 as SNEGSKA (reference sequence). The CDR3 DNA reads as TGCAGTGCTCCCGGCGGGTGGGGGTTGGAGGATGATCGATCCGAGCAGTACTTC. As protein: CSAPGGWGLEDDRSEQYF.

This clonotype has a handful of counts. This chain joins TRBV4-3 and TRBJ1-2; 7 nucleotides agree with TRBD1. Germline loops: CDR1 LGHNA, CDR2 YSLEER. The junction had 2 bases not matched to a gene; V was cut back by 0 bases and J by 4 bases. This CDR3 is built from 14 residues. The CDR3 here is CASSQDGTAYGYTF. For the CDR3, the DNA is TGCGCCAGCAGCCAAGATGGGACAGCCTATGGCTACACCTTC.

A note on this clonotype: Mismatch with germline at one junction end may stem from a read error. The chain is built from TRBV4-3 and TRBJ2-5; 8 bases map to TRBD1. The CDR3 runs to 17 residues. Germline-derived CDR1 and CDR2 are LGHNA and YSLEER. CDR3: CAGSQGPGQVGGETQYF. The CDR3 nucleotides read TGCGCCGGCAGCCAAGGTCCGGGACAGGTTGGGGGAGAGACCCAGTACTTC.

This clonotype has a handful of counts. The J gene is TRBJ2-3, the V gene TRBV6-4; 9 nucleotides agree with TRBD2. Germline-derived CDR1 and CDR2 are MRHNA and SNTAGT. The V gene end was trimmed by 0 bases and the J gene end by 3 bases; junction bases not matched to a gene: 4. This CDR3 is built from 16 residues. CDR3 region: CASSDSSGGSTDTQYF. Written as DNA, the CDR3 is TGTGCCAGCAGTGACTCGAGCGGGGGGTCGACAGATACGCAGTATTTT.

This clonotype was recorded many times. The J gene is TRBJ1-5, the V gene TRBV6-2 or TRBV6-3; no clear D gene. V was shortened by 3 bases and J by 3 bases, with 12 bases between the two germline ends. CDR1 and CDR2 from the germline V gene are MNHEY and SVGEGT. The CDR3 totals 15 residues. This CDR3 is CASSYFRPSNQPQHF. The CDR3 coding sequence is TGTGCCAGCAGTTATTTCCGGCCCTCCAATCAGCCCCAGCATTTT.

In its sample, this clonotype was seen many times. The J gene is TRBJ2-6, the V gene TRBV6-1; D not resolved. CDR3 size: 15 residues. Trimming took 6 bases from V and 0 from J, leaving 9 bases between them. CDR1 is MNHNS and CDR2 is SASEGT in the germline V gene. CDR3 loop: CASRPAYSGANVLTF. The DNA for the CDR3 is TGTGCCAGCAGGCCAGCATACTCTGGGGCCAACGTCCTGACTTTC.

In this sample, this clonotype turned up many times. The V gene is TRBV3-1, the J gene TRBJ2-5, with D unclear. CDR3 length: 12 residues. Germline CDR1 LGHDT, CDR2 YNNKEL (reference sequence). The germline V and J ends were trimmed by 1 base and 4 bases, with 4 bases remaining between them. CDR3 nucleotide sequence: TGTGCCAGCAGCCAAGCGGTAGAGACCCAGTACTTC. Its protein product is CASSQAVETQYF.

The sample holds many counts of this clonotype. V is TRBV7-9 and J is TRBJ2-3; D uncertain. The CDR3 has 12 residues. CDR1 SEHNR and CDR2 FQNEAQ come from the germline V gene (reference sequence). The germline V and J ends were trimmed by 7 bases and 3 bases, with 8 bases remaining between them. CDR3 DNA: TGTGCCAGCATCCTAGGGACAGATACGCAGTATTTT. Encoded protein: CASILGTDTQYF. Based on the CDR3 plus reference TRBV7-9 and TRBJ2-3, the full variable domain is DTGVSQNPRHKITKRGQNVTFRCDPISEHNRLYWYRQTLGQGPEFLTYFQNEAQLEKSRLLSDRFSAERPKGSFSTLEIQRTEQGDSAMYLCASILGTDTQYFGPGTRLTVL.

Ten or more counts support this clonotype. V usage is TRBV4-1 and J usage is TRBJ1-5, with D uncertain. The CDR3 spans 16 residues. The ends were cut back, 0 bases at V and 5 bases at J, with 14 bases in the middle. The germline CDR1 and CDR2 sequences are MGHRA and YSYEKL. This CDR3 is CASSQDRSGPYQPQHF. The CDR3 region has the DNA TGCGCCAGCAGCCAAGATCGTTCGGGCCCCTATCAGCCCCAGCATTTT.

This clonotype was counted ten times or more. V usage is TRBV5-1 and J usage is TRBJ2-7, with 7 positions matching TRBD1. Germline CDR1 reads SGHRS; CDR2 reads YFSETQ. The V and J ends lost 6 bases and 2 bases, in that order; junction bases with no gene match: 5. The CDR3 covers 13 residues. CDR3 residues: CASKRQGAYEQYF. The DNA of the CDR3 is TGCGCCAGCAAACGACAGGGAGCCTACGAGCAGTACTTC.

This clonotype was detected many times. The gene calls are TRBV6-6 and TRBJ1-2; D is ambiguous. Germline V gene lookup returns CDR1 MNHNY and CDR2 SVGAGI (reference sequence). V was trimmed by 0 bases and J by 12 bases, leaving 17 bases between them. CDR3 length: 14 residues. The CDR3 loop reads CASSYSIAQQNNTF. As DNA, the CDR3 is TGTGCCAGCAGTTACTCGATTGCACAGCAAAATAACACCTTC.

This clonotype was seen ten or more times. The V gene is TRBV27, the J gene TRBJ2-3, with D possibly matching TRBD1 (5 bases). The CDR3 totals 15 residues. V lost 2 bases, J lost 4 bases, and 13 bases lay in between. The germline CDR1 and CDR2 sequences are MNHEY and SMNVEV (reference sequence). The CDR3 protein is CASSLQGNRADTQYF. DNA of the CDR3: TGTGCCAGCAGTTTACAGGGTAATCGAGCAGATACGCAGTATTTT.

This clonotype was counted ten times or more. The DNA of the CDR3 is TGCAGTGCTAGAGCCCAACAGGGAAGCACTGAAGCTTTCTTT. Its protein product is CSARAQQGSTEAFF. This chain uses TRBV20-1 with TRBJ1-1; TRBD1 might be the D (6 bases). This CDR3 comprises 14 residues. Per germline, CDR1 DFQATT and CDR2 SNEGSKA (reference sequence). V lost 1 base and J lost 4, with 13 bases in between.